This T cell receptor (beta chain) was found in a study of cytomegalovirus exposure and HLA in healthy donors. PCR primers comprised 60 Vbeta and 13 Jbeta primers. Sequenced by immunoSEQ multiplex PCR; TCRdb stores in-frame clones only, minus some. The sample has some 150,000 clones, approximately 80% seen once. The germline gives CDR1 SGHTA, CDR2 FQGNSA. V lost 8 bases to trimming and J lost 0 bases; unmatched junction nucleotides: 6. The CDR3 is 14 amino acids. The chain uses TRBV7-2 and TRBJ1-1; 7 bases match TRBD1. The sequencing sample was made of PBMCs. The clonotype comes from a woman in her thirties or forties in good health and CMV-seronegative. The CDR3 protein is CASSTGVMNTEAFF. As DNA, the CDR3 is TGTGCCAGCTCTACAGGGGTCATGAACACTGAAGCTTTCTTT.